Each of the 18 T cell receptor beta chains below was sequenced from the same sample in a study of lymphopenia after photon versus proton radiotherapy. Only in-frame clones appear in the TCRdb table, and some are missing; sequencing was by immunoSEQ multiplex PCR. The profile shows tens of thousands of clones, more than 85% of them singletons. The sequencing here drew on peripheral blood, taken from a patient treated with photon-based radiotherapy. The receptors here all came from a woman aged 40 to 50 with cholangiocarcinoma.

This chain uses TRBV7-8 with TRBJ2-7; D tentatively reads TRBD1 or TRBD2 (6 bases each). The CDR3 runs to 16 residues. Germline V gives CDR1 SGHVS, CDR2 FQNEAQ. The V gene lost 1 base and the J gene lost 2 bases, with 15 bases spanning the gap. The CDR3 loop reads CASSLVGGGGTYEQYF. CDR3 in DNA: TGTGCCAGCAGCTTAGTCGGCGGAGGGGGAACCTACGAGCAGTACTTC. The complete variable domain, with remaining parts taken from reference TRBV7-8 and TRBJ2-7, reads GAGVSQSPRYKVAKRGQDVALRCDPISGHVSLFWYQQALGQGPEFLTYFQNEAQLDKSGLPSDRFFAERPEGSVSTLKIQRTQQEDSAVYLCASSLVGGGGTYEQYFGPGTRLTVT.

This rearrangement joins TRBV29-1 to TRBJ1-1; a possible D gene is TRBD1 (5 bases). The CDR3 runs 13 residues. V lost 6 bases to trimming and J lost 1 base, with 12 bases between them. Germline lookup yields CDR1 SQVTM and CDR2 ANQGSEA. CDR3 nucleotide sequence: TGCAGCGTCATAGATCAGGGGAACACTGAAGCTTTCTTT. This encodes CSVIDQGNTEAFF.

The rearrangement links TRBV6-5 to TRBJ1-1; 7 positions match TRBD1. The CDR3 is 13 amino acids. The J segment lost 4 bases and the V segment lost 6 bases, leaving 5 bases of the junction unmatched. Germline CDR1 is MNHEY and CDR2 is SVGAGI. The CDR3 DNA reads TGTGCCAGCAGCATCCCAGGGGGCACTGAAGCTTTCTTT. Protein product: CASSIPGGTEAFF.

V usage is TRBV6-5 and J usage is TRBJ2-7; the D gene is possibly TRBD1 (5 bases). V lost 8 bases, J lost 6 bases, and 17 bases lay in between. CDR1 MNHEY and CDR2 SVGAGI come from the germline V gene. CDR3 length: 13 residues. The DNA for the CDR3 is TGTGCCAGCTCGACCCCCAGGGTATGCGAGCAGTACTTC. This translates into CASSTPRVCEQYF.

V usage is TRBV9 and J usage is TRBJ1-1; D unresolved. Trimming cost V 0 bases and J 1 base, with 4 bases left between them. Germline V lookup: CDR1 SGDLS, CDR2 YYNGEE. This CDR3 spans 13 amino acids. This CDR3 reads CASSVARNTEAFF. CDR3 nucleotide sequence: TGTGCCAGCAGCGTAGCTAGGAACACTGAAGCTTTCTTT.

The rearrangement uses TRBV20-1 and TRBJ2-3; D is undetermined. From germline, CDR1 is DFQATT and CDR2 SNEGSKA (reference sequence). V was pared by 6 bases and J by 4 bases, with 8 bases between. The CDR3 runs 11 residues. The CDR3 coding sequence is TGCAGTGCACCGCTTCCAGATACGCAGTATTTT. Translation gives CSAPLPDTQYF.

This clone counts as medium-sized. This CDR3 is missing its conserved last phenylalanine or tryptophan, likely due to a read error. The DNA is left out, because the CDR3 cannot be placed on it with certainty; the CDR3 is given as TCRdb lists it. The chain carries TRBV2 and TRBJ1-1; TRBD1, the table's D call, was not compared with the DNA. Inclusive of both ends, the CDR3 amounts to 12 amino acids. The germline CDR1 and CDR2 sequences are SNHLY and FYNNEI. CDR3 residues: CASANRATSGQG.

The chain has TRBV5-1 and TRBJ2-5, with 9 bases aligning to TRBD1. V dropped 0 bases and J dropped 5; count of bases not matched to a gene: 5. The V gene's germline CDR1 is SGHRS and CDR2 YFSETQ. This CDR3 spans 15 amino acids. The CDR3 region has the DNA TGCGCCAGCAGCTTGGACGGGACAGGGCGGGAGACCCAGTACTTC. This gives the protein CASSLDGTGRETQYF.

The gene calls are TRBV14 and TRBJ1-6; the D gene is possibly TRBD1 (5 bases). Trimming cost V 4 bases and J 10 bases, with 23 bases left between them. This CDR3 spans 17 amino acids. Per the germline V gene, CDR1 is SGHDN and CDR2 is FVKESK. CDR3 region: CASSPFAGTASGSPLHF. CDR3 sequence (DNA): TGTGCCAGCAGCCCGTTTGCAGGGACGGCCAGCGGGTCACCCCTCCACTTT.

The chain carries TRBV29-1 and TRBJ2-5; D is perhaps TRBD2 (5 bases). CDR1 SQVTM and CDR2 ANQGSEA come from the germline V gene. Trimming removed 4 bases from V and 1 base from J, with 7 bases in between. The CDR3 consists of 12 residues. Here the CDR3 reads CSVVRVQETQYF. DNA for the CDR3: TGCAGCGTTGTGCGGGTCCAAGAGACCCAGTACTTC.

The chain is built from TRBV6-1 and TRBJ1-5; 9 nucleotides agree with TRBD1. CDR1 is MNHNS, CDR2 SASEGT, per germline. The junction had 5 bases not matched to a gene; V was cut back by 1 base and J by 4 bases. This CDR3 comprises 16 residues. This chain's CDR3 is CASSEEGGTGNQPQHF. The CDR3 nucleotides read TGTGCCAGCAGTGAAGAAGGCGGGACAGGGAATCAGCCCCAGCATTTT.

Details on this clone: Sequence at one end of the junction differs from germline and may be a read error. CDR3 region: CASGKDNPNAEAFF. CDR3 nucleotide sequence: TGCGCCAGCGGGAAGGACAATCCGAACGCTGAAGCTTTCTTT. V and J are TRBV5-1 and TRBJ1-1, with D possibly TRBD1 on 5 matching bases. Germline V gives CDR1 SGHRS, CDR2 YFSETQ. The length of the CDR3 is 14 residues.

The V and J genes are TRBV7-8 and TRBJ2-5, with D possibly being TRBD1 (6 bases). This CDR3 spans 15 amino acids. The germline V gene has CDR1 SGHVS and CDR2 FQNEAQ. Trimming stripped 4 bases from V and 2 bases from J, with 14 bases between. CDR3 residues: CASSSYRQEQETQYF. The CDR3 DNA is TGTGCCAGCAGCTCCTACCGACAGGAGCAAGAGACCCAGTACTTC. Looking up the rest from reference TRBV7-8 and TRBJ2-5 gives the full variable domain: GAGVSQSPRYKVAKRGQDVALRCDPISGHVSLFWYQQALGQGPEFLTYFQNEAQLDKSGLPSDRFFAERPEGSVSTLKIQRTQQEDSAVYLCASSSYRQEQETQYFGPGTRLLVL.

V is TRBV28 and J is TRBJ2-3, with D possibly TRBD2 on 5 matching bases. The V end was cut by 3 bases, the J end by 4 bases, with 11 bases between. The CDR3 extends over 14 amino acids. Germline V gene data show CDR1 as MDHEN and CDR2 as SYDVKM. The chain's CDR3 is CASSLGAVADTQYF. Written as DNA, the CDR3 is TGTGCCAGCAGTTTGGGAGCGGTGGCAGATACGCAGTATTTT.

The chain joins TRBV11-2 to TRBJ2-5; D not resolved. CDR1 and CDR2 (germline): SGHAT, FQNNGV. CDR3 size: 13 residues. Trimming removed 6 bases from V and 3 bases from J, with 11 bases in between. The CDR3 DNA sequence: TGTGCCAGCAGACGACAATGGGAAGAGACCCAGTACTTC. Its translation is CASRRQWEETQYF. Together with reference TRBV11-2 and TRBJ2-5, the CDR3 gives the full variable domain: EAGVAQSPRYKIIEKRQSVAFWCNPISGHATLYWYQQILGQGPKLLIQFQNNGVVDDSQLPKDRFSAERLKGVDSTLKIQPAKLEDSAVYLCASRRQWEETQYFGPGTRLLVL.

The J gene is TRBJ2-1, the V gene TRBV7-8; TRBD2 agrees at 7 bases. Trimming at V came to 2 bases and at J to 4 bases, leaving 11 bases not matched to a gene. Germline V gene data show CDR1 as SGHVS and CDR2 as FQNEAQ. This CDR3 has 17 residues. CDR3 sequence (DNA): TGTGCCAGCAGCTTAAAGACTCTAGCGGCCATTTACAATGAGCAGTTCTTC. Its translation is CASSLKTLAAIYNEQFF.

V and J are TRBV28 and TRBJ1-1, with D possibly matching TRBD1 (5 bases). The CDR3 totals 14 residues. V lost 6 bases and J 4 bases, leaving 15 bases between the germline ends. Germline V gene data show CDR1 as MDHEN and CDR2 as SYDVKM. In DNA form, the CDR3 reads TGTGCCAGCAGCCCCCCGGGGCATGGCACTGAAGCTTTCTTT. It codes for CASSPPGHGTEAFF.

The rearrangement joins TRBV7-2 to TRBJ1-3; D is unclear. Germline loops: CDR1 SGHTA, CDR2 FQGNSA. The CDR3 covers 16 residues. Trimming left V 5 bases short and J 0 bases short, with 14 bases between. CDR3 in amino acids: CASSPGIRSSGNTIYF. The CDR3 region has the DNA TGTGCCAGCAGCCCCGGGATCAGGTCCTCTGGAAACACCATATATTTT.